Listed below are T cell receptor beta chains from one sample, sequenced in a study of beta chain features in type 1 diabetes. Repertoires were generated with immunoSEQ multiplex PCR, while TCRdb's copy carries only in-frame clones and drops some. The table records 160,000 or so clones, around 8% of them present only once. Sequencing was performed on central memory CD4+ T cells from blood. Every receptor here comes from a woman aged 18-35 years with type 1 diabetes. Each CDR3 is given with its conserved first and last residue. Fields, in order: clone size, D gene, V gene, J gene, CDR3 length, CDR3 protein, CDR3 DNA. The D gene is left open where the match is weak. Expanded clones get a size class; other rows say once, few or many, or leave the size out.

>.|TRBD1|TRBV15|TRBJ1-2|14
CATSRPEGAGGYTF
TGTGCCACCAGCAGGCCTGAGGGGGCGGGAGGCTACACCTTC
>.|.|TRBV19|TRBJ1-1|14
CASRQGVHNTEAFF
TGTGCCAGCCGGCAGGGTGTGCATAACACTGAAGCTTTCTTT
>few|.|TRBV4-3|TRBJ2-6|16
CASSQEALSGANVLTF
TGCGCCAGCAGCCAAGAAGCCTTATCTGGGGCCAACGTCCTGACTTTC
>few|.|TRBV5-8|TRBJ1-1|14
CASRKVRLDTEAFF
TGTGCCAGCAGGAAGGTCAGGTTAGACACTGAAGCTTTCTTT
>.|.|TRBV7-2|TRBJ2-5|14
CASSRTGTQETQYF
TGTGCCAGCAGCCGAACCGGGACTCAAGAGACCCAGTACTTC
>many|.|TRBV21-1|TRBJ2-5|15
CASNGRVRGRETQYF
TGTGCCAGCAACGGGAGGGTCAGGGGGAGAGAGACCCAGTACTTC
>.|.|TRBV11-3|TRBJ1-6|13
CASSFLGGRALHF
TGTGCCAGCAGCTTCCTGGGGGGGAGGGCCCTCCACTTT
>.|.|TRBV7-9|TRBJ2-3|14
CASSLGRQMDTQYF
TGTGCCAGCAGCTTAGGGCGACAGATGGATACGCAGTATTTT
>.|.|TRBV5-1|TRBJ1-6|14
CASSLSGANSPLHF
TGCGCCAGCAGCTTGTCTGGGGCGAATTCACCCCTCCACTTT
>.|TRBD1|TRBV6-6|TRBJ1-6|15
CASIPYEDRVSPLHF
TGTGCCAGCATACCATACGAGGACAGGGTCTCACCCCTCCACTTT
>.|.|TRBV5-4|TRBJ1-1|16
CASREGRGVRNTEAFF
TGTGCCAGCAGAGAGGGGCGGGGGGTCCGGAACACTGAAGCTTTCTTT
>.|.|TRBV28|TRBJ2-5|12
CASSARGETQYF
TGTGCCAGCAGTGCCAGGGGAGAGACCCAGTACTTC
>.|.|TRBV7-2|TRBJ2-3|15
CASSPRGRDTDTQYF
TGTGCCAGCAGCCCTAGAGGGCGGGACACAGATACGCAGTATTTT
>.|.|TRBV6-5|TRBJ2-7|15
CASSADWRGSYEQYF
TGTGCCAGCAGTGCCGACTGGCGGGGCTCCTACGAGCAGTACTTC
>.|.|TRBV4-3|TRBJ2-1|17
CASSQLGGGQTYNEQFF
TGCGCCAGCAGCCAATTAGGCGGGGGCCAGACCTACAATGAGCAGTTCTTC
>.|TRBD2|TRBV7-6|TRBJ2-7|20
CASSPRATGTSLPLSVEQYF
TGTGCCAGCAGCCCAAGGGCAACCGGGACTAGTCTTCCGTTAAGTGTCGAGCAGTACTTC
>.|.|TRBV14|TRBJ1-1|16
CASSQGGIVSNTEAFF
TGTGCCAGCAGCCAAGGCGGTATCGTTAGTAACACTGAAGCTTTCTTT